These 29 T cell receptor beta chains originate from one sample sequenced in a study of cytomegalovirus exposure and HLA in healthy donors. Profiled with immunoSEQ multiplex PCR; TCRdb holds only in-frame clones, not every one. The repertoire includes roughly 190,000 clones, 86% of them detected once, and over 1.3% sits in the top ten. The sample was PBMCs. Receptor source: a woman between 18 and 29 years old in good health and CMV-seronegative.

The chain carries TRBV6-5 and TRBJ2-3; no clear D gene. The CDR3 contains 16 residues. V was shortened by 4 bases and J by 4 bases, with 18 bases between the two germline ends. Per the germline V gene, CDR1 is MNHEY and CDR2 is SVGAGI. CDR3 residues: CASSWLGPQVSDTQYF. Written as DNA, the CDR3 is TGTGCCAGCAGTTGGTTGGGCCCACAAGTCTCAGATACGCAGTATTTT.

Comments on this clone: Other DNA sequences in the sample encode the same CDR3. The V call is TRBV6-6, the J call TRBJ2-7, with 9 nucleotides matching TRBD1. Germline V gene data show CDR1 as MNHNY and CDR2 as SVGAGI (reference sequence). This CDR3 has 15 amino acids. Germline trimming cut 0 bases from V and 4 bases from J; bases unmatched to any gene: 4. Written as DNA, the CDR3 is TGTGCCAGCAGTTACTCACCGGGACAGGGTTACGAGCAGTACTTC. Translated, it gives CASSYSPGQGYEQYF.

The CDR3 DNA sequence: TGTGCCAGCAGTCCGGGACAGGCCTATGGCTACACCTTC. It yields the protein CASSPGQAYGYTF. The V and J genes are TRBV27 and TRBJ1-2, with TRBD1 matching over 8 bases. With 5 bases clipped from V and 4 bases from J, the junction kept 3 bases outside the gene matches. The CDR3 sequence is 13 residues long. The V gene's germline CDR1 is MNHEY and CDR2 SMNVEV (reference sequence).

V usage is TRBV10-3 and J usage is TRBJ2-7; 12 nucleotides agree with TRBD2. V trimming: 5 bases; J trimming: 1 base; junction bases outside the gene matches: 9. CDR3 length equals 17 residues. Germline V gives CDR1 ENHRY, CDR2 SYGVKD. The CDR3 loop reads CAISRTSGTSRSYEQYF. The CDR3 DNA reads TGTGCCATCAGTCGGACTAGCGGGACGTCCAGATCCTACGAGCAGTACTTC.

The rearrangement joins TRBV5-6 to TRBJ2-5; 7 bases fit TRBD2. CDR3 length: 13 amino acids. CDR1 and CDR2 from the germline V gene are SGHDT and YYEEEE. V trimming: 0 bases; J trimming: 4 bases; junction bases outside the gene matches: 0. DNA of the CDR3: TGTGCCAGCAGCTTGGCGGGGGGAGAGACCCAGTACTTC. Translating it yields CASSLAGGETQYF.

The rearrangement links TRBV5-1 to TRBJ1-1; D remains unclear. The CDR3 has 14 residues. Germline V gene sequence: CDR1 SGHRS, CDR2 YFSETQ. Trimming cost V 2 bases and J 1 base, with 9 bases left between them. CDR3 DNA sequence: TGCGCCAGCAGCTTCCTTTCGGGGAACACTGAAGCTTTCTTT. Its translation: CASSFLSGNTEAFF.

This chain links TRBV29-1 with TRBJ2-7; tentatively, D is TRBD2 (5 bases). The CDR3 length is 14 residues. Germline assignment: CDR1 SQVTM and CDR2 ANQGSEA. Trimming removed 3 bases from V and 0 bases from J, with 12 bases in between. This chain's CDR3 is CSVDHGESSYEQYF. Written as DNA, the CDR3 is TGCAGCGTTGACCACGGGGAAAGCTCCTACGAGCAGTACTTC.

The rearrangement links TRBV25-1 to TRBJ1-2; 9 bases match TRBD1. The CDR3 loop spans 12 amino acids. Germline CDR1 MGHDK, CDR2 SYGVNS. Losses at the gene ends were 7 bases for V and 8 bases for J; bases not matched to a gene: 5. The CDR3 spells CASTWTGEGYTF. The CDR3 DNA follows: TGTGCCAGCACGTGGACAGGGGAAGGCTACACCTTC.

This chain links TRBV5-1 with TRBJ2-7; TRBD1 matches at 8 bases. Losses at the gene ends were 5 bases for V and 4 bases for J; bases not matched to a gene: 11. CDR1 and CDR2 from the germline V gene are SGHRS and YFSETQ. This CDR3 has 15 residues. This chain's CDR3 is CASRPGTGRVYEQYF. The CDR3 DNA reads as TGCGCCAGCAGACCCGGGACAGGCAGGGTATACGAGCAGTACTTC.

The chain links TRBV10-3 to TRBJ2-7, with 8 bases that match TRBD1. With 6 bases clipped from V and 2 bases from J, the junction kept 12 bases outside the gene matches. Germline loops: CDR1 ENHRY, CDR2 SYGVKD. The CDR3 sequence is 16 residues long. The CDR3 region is CAIRDIGQGRTYEQYF. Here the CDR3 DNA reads TGTGCCATCAGAGATATCGGACAGGGACGGACCTACGAGCAGTACTTC.

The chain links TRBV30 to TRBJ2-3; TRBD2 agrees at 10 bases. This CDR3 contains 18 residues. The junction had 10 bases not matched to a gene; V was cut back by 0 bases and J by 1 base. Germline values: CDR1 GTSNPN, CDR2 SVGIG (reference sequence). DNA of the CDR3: TGTGCCTGGAGTGTGAAAGCGGGGGGGCCGATTGGCACAGATACGCAGTATTTT. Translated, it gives CAWSVKAGGPIGTDTQYF. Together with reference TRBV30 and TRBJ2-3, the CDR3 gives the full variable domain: SQTIHQWPATLVQPVGSPLSLECTVEGTSNPNLYWYRQAAGRGLQLLFYSVGIGQISSEVPQNLSASRPQDRQFILSSKKLLLSDSGFYLCAWSVKAGGPIGTDTQYFGPGTRLTVL.

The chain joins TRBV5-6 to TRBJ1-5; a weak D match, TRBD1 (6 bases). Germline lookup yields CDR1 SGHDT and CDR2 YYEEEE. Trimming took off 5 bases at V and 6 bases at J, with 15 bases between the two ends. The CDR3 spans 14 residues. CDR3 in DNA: TGTGCCAGCAGTCAGGGCGGGGGGCGTCAGCCCCAGCATTTT. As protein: CASSQGGGRQPQHF.

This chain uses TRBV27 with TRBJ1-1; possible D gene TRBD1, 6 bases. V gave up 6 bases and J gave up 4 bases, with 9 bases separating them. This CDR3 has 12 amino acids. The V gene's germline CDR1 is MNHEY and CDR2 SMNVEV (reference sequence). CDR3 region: CASSLQGTEAFF. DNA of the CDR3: TGTGCCAGCAGCCTACAGGGCACTGAAGCTTTCTTT.

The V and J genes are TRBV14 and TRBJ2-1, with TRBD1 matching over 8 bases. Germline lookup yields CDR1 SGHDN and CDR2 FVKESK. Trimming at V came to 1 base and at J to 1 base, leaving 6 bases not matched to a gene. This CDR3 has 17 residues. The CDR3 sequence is CASSQGKRDRSYNEQFF. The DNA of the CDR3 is TGTGCCAGCAGCCAAGGAAAAAGGGACAGGTCCTACAATGAGCAGTTCTTC.

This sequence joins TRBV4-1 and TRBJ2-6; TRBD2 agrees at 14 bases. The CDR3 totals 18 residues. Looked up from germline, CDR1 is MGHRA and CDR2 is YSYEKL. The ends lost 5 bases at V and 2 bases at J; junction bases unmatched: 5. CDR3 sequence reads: CASSFPTSGRAGANVLTF. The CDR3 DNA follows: TGCGCCAGCAGCTTCCCGACTAGCGGGAGGGCTGGGGCCAACGTCCTGACTTTC.

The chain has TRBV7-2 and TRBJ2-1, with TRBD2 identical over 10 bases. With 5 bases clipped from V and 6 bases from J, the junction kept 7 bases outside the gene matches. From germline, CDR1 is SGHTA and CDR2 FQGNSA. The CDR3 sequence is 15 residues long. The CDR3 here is CASSIYSGGFNEQFF. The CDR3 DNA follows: TGTGCCAGCAGCATCTATAGCGGGGGGTTCAATGAGCAGTTCTTC.

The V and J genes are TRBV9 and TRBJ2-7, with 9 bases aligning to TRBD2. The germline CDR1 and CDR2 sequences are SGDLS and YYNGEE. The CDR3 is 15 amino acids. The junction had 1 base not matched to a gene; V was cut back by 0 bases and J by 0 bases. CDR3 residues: CASSVGGRVSYEQYF. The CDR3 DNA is TGTGCCAGCAGCGTAGGCGGGAGGGTCTCCTACGAGCAGTACTTC. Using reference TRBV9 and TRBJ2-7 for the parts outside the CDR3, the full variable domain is DSGVTQTPKHLITATGQRVTLRCSPRSGDLSVYWYQQSLDQGLQFLIQYYNGEERAKGNILERFSAQQFPDLHSELNLSSLELGDSALYFCASSVGGRVSYEQYFGPGTRLTVT.

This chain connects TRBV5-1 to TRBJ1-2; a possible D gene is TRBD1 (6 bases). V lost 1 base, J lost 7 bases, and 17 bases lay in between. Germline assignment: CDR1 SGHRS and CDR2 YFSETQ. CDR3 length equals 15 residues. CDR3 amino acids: CASSLQRGGDFGYTF. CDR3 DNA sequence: TGCGCCAGCAGCTTGCAGAGAGGGGGTGACTTTGGCTACACCTTC.

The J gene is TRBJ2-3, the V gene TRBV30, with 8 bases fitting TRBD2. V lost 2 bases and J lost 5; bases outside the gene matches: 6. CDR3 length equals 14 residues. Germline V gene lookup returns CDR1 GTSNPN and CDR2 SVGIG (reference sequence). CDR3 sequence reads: CAWSTGRGVDTQYF. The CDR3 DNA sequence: TGTGCCTGGAGTACCGGGAGGGGCGTAGATACGCAGTATTTT.

The CDR3 region has the DNA TGTGCCAGCAGTTCACCGGGGGAGCCCCAGCATTTT. This translates into CASSSPGEPQHF. This chain joins TRBV27 and TRBJ1-5; D perhaps matches TRBD1 (5 bases). Per germline, CDR1 MNHEY and CDR2 SMNVEV (reference sequence). V was trimmed by 4 bases and J by 8 bases, leaving 9 bases between them. The CDR3 totals 12 residues.

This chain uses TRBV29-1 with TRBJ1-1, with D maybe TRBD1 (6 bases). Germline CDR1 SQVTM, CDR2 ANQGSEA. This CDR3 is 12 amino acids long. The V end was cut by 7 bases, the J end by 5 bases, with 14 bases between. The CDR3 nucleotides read TGCAGCGGCCGGGACACAAGGACTGAAGCTTTCTTT. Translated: CSGRDTRTEAFF.

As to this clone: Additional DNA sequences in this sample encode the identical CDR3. DNA of the CDR3: TGTGCCAGCAGCCGGACAGGGGTCACCGGGGAGCTGTTTTTT. It is translated as CASSRTGVTGELFF. The V and J genes are TRBV5-6 and TRBJ2-2; 9 bases match TRBD1. The CDR3 contains 14 residues. The germline V gene encodes CDR1 SGHDT and CDR2 YYEEEE. The ends lost 4 bases at V and 4 bases at J; junction bases unmatched: 2.

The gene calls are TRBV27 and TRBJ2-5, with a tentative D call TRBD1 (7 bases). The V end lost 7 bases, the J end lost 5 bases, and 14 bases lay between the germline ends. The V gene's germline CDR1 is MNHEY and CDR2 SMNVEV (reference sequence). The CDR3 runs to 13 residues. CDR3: CASTRQGGETQYF. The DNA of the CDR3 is TGTGCCAGCACTCGACAGGGAGGCGAGACCCAGTACTTC.

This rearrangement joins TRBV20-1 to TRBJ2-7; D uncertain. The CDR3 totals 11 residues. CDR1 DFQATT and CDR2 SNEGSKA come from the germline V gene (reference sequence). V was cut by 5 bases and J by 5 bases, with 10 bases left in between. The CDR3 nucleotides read TGCAGTGCTTTTCGGAGTGACGAGCAGTACTTC. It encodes CSAFRSDEQYF.

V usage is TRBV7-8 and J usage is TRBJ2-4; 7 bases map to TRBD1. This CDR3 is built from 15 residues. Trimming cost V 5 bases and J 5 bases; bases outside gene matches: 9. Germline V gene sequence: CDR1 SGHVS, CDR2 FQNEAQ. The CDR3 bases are TGTGCCAGCAGCCTCATGGGACAGAAAGAAAACATTCAGTACTTC. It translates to CASSLMGQKENIQYF.

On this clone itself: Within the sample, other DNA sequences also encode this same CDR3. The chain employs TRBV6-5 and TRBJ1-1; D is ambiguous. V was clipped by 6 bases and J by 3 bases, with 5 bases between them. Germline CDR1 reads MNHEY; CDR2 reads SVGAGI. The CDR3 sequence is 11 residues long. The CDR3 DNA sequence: TGTGCCAGCAGGAGGGACACTGAAGCTTTCTTT. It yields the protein CASRRDTEAFF.

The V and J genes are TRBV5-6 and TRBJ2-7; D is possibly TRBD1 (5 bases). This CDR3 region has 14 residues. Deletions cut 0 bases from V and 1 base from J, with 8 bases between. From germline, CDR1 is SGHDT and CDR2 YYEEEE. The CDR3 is CASSLGGPSYEQYF. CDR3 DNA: TGTGCCAGCAGCTTGGGGGGCCCATCCTACGAGCAGTACTTC.

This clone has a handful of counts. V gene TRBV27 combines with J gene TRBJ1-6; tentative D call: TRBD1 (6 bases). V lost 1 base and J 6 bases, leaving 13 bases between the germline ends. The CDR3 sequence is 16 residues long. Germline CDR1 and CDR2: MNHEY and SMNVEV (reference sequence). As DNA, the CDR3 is TGTGCCAGCAGTTTATACCGAGCAGGGGCTAATTCACCCCTCCACTTT. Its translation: CASSLYRAGANSPLHF.

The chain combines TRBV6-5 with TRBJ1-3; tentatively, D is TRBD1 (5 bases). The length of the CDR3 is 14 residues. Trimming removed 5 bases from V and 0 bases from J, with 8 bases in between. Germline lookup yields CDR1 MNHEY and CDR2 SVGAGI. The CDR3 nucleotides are TGTGCCAGCAGTACGGGGGGCTCTGGAAACACCATATATTTT. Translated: CASSTGGSGNTIYF.